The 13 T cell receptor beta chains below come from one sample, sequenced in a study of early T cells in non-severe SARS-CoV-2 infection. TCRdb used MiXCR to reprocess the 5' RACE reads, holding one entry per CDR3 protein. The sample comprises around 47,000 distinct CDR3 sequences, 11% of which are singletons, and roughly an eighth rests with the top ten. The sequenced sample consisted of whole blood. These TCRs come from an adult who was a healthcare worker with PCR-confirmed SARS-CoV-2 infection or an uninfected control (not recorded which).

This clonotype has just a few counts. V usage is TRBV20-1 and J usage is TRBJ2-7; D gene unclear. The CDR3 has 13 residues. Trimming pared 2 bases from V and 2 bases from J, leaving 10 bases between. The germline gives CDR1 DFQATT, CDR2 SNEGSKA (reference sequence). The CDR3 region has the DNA TGCAGTGCTAGAATCGACAAGCCCTACGAGCAGTACTTC. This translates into CSARIDKPYEQYF.

The CDR3 spells CASSPRLRQPQHF. CDR3 coding DNA: TGTGCCAGCAGCCCCCGCTTGAGACAGCCCCAGCATTTT. The genes are TRBV7-2 and TRBJ1-5; no definite D call. The germline V gene has CDR1 SGHTA and CDR2 FQGNSA. Trimming stripped 5 bases from V and 7 bases from J, with 12 bases between. The CDR3 runs to 13 residues.

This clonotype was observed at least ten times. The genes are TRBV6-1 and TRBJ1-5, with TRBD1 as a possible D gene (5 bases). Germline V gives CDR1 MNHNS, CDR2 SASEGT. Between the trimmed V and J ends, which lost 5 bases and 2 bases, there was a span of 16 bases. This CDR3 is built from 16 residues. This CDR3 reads CASSRSGIVGNQPQHF. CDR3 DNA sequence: TGTGCCAGCAGTCGATCAGGGATCGTGGGCAATCAGCCCCAGCATTTT.

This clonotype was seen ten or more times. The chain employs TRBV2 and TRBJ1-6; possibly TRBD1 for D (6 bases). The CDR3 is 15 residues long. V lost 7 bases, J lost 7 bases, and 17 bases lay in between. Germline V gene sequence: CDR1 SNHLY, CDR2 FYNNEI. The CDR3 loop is CASTYRDPLNSPLHF. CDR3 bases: TGTGCCAGCACGTACAGGGATCCCCTCAATTCACCCCTCCACTTT.

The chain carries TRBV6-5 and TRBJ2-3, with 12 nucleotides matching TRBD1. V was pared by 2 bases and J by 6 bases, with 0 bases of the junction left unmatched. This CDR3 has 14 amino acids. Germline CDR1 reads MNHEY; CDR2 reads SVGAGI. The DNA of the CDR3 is TGTGCCAGCAGTTACGGGACAGGGGGCGATACGCAGTATTTT. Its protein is CASSYGTGGDTQYF.

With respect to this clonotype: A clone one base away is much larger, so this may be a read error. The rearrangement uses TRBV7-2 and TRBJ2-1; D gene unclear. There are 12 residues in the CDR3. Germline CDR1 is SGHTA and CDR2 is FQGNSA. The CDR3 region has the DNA TGTGCCAGCAGCTTAGCGGACCATGAGCAGTCCTTC. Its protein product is CASSLADHEQSF.

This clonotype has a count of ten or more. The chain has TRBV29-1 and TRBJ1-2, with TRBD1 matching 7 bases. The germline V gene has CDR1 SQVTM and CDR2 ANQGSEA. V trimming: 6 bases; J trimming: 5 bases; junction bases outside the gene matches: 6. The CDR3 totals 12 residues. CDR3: CSVHTGVYGYTF. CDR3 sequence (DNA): TGCAGCGTACACACAGGGGTGTATGGCTACACCTTC.

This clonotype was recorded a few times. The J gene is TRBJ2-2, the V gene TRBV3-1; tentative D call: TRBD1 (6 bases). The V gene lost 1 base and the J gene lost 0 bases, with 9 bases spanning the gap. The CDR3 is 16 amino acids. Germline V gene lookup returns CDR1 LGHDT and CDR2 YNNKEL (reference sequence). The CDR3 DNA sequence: TGTGCCAGCAGCCAAGGAGGGGGTACGAACACCGGGGAGCTGTTTTTT. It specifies CASSQGGGTNTGELFF. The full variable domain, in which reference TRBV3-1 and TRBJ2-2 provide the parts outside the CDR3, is DTAVSQTPKYLVTQMGNDKSIKCEQNLGHDTMYWYKQDSKKFLKIMFSYNNKELIINETVPNRFSPKSPDKAHLNLHINSLELGDSAVYFCASSQGGGTNTGELFFGEGSRLTVL.

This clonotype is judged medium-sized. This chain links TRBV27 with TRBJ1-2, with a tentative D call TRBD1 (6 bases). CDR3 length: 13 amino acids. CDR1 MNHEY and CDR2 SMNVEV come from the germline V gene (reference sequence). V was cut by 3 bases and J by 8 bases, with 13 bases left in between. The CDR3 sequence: CASSFLDSRGYTF. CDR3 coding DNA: TGTGCCAGCAGTTTCTTGGACAGTAGGGGCTACACCTTC.

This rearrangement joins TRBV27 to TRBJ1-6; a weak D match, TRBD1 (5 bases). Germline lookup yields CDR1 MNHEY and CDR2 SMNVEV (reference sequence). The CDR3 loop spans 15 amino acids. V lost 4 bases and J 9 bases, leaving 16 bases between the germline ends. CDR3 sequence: CASSSLAGPISPLHF. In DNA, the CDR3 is TGTGCCAGCAGTTCCCTCGCAGGGCCCATTTCACCCCTCCACTTT.

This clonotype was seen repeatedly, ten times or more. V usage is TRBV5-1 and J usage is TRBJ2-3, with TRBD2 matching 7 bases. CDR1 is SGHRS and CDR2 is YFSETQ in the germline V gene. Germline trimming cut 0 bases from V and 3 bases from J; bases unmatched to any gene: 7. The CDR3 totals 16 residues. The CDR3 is CASSLAAGRKTDTQYF. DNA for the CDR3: TGCGCCAGCAGCTTGGCAGCGGGGAGGAAAACAGATACGCAGTATTTT.

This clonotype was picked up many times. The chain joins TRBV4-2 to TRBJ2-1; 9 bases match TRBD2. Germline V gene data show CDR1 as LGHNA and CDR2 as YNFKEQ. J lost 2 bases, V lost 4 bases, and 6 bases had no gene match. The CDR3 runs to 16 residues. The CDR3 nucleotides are TGTGCCAGCAGCCGGTCTCTAGCGGGGACCTACAATGAGCAGTTCTTC. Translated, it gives CASSRSLAGTYNEQFF.

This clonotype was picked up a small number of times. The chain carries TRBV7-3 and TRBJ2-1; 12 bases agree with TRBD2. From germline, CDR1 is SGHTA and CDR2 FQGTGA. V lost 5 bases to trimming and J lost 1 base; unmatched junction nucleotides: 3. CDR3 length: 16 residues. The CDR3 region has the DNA TGTGCCAGCAGCGTGACTAGCGGGGGTTCCTACAATGAGCAGTTCTTC. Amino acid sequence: CASSVTSGGSYNEQFF.